A selection of T cell receptor beta chains follows, all from one sample in a study of tumor T cells in aggressive B-cell lymphoma. Sequenced by immunoSEQ multiplex PCR; TCRdb stores in-frame clones only, minus some. Of 1,500 to 2,000 clones in the sample, around 93% are singletons; the top ten hold about 3%. The sequencing sample was made of tumor tissue. These receptors were obtained from an adult with diffuse large B cell lymphoma. Both conserved end residues are part of each CDR3. A D gene is named only where the DNA matches it firmly. The listing skips clone size in some rows; elsewhere it reads once, few, many or a size class.

v_call	d_call	clone_size	j_call	cdr3_nt	cdr3_aa
TRBV28	NA	NA	TRBJ2-3	TGTGCCAGCAGTTTAGAAAGGCGGCTTCTCGGCACAGATACGCAGTATTTT	CASSLERRLLGTDTQYF
TRBV7-6	NA	NA	TRBJ2-7	TGTGCCAGCAGCGCACACAGCTCCTACGAGCAGTACTTC	CASSAHSSYEQYF
TRBV7-2	TRBD2	NA	TRBJ2-4	TGTGCCAGCAGCTTGGGGGACTATGGGAACATTCAGTACTTC	CASSLGDYGNIQYF
TRBV9	NA	NA	TRBJ2-7	TGTGCCAGCAGCGGATCTACAGAGGGCGAGCAGTACTTC	CASSGSTEGEQYF
TRBV5-4	TRBD1	NA	TRBJ1-1	TGTGCCAGCAGCTTTTACTCGACAGGGACTTGGTTCGCTTTCTTT	CASSFYSTGTWFAFF
TRBV9	TRBD2	NA	TRBJ2-2	TGTGCCAGCAGTCCACTAGCGGGGGGGCAAGGCTACACCGGGGAGCTGTTTTTT	CASSPLAGGQGYTGELFF
TRBV9	NA	NA	TRBJ1-1	TGTGCCAGCAGCGTAGTTCCCGACAGGAACACTGAAGCTTTCTTT	CASSVVPDRNTEAFF
TRBV28	TRBD2	NA	TRBJ2-5	TGTGCCAGCAGTCTACTAGCGGGGGTGGGAGAGACCCAGTACTTC	CASSLLAGVGETQYF
TRBV6-5	NA	NA	TRBJ1-5	TGTGCCAGCAGTGGACAGCAGAATCAGCCCCAGCATTTT	CASSGQQNQPQHF
TRBV6-1	NA	NA	TRBJ1-5	TGTGCCAGCAGGGAGGGGGGGGCAGAGGGACCGCCCCAGCATTTT	CASREGGAEGPPQHF
TRBV28	NA	NA	TRBJ1-1	TGTGCCAGCAGTTTTATCTTGAACACTGAAGCTTTCTTT	CASSFILNTEAFF
TRBV11-2	TRBD1	NA	TRBJ2-7	TGTGCCAGCAGCTTAGCAGGGGGACCTACCTACGAGCAGTACTTC	CASSLAGGPTYEQYF
TRBV7-9	NA	once	TRBJ2-1	TGTGCCAGCAGCTCCCCACCCCCTAGCAGCAATGAGCAGTTCTTC	CASSSPPPSSNEQFF
TRBV28	NA	NA	TRBJ1-1	TGTGCCAGCAGGGAATTTAAGCGCACTGAAGCTTTCTTT	CASREFKRTEAFF
TRBV6-1	TRBD1	once	TRBJ1-1	TGTGCCAGCGCCCGGACAGGCCTCGCTGAAGCTTTCTTT	CASARTGLAEAFF
TRBV28	NA	NA	TRBJ2-4	TGTGCCAGCAGTGCGCGACAGCTAGCCAAAAACATTCAGTACTTC	CASSARQLAKNIQYF
TRBV6-5	TRBD1	NA	TRBJ2-5	TGTGCCAGCAGTAATAGACAGGGGCCGACGGAGACCCAGTACTTC	CASSNRQGPTETQYF
TRBV6-5	TRBD1	NA	TRBJ1-3	TGTGCCAGCAGTTTCCAGGGGGGACGAGGAAACACCATATATTTT	CASSFQGGRGNTIYF
TRBV6-5	NA	NA	TRBJ1-4	TGTGCCAGCATCAAGGGCAGGGACTTAAATGAAAAACTGTTTTTT	CASIKGRDLNEKLFF
TRBV7-7	NA	NA	TRBJ1-1	TGTGCTAGCAGCTTAGCGGTCTTGGACTCCTCCAGGACGAACACTGAAGCTTTCTTT	CASSLAVLDSSRTNTEAFF
TRBV5-1	TRBD2	once	TRBJ2-2	TGCGCCAGCAGCTCGGGGGGGCGGAACACCGGGGAGCTGTTTTTT	CASSSGGRNTGELFF
TRBV6-5	NA	NA	TRBJ2-2	TGTGCCAGCCGAACAGGGACCGGGGAGCTGTTTTTT	CASRTGTGELFF
TRBV4-1	NA	NA	TRBJ1-4	TGCGCCAGCAGCCTCCAAGGGGTTGAAAAACTGTTTTTT	CASSLQGVEKLFF
TRBV7-9	TRBD1	NA	TRBJ1-4	TGTGCCAGCAGCTTAGCACAGGGGCCAGCTAATGAAAAACTGTTTTTT	CASSLAQGPANEKLFF
TRBV7-3	NA	NA	TRBJ1-1	TGTGCCAGCAGCCCGTCGGGGGGCACTGAAGCTTTCTTT	CASSPSGGTEAFF
TRBV9	NA	NA	TRBJ1-1	TGTGCCAGCAGCCCCTGGGGGGAGGAAGAAACTGAAGCTTTCTTT	CASSPWGEEETEAFF
TRBV2	NA	NA	TRBJ2-1	TGTGCCAGCACGGGGGATCGTTCCTACAATGAGCAGTTCTTC	CASTGDRSYNEQFF
TRBV29-1	NA	NA	TRBJ1-5	TGTAGCGCCGCCTATAGCAATCAGCCCCAGCATTTT	CSAAYSNQPQHF
TRBV7-9	NA	NA	TRBJ2-2	TGTGCCAGCAGCTTAATCCCAGGGGCGGACACCGGGGAGCTGTTTTTT	CASSLIPGADTGELFF
TRBV6-1	TRBD1	few	TRBJ1-3	TGTGCCAGCAGTCCTATCGACAGGGGGGGAAACACCATATATTTT	CASSPIDRGGNTIYF
TRBV20-1	TRBD1	NA	TRBJ2-7	TGCAGTGCTACTGACAGGGCCGAGCAGTACTTC	CSATDRAEQYF
TRBV7-2	NA	NA	TRBJ2-4	TGTGCCAGCAGCTTCGACAGGGAGGACATTCAGTACTTC	CASSFDREDIQYF
TRBV7-8	NA	NA	TRBJ1-1	TGTGCCAGCAGCATTGGGGGGGGGAACACTGAAGCTTTCTTT	CASSIGGGNTEAFF
TRBV5-1	NA	NA	TRBJ2-1	TGCGCCAGCAGCTCACAGGTGAGGAATGAGCAGTTCTTC	CASSSQVRNEQFF
TRBV30	NA	NA	TRBJ2-7	TGTGCCTGGAGTTCCCCGGGTGATCCCTACGAGCAGTACTTC	CAWSSPGDPYEQYF
TRBV29-1	TRBD1	NA	TRBJ1-2	TGCAGCGCGACCGGGACAGGAAACTATGGCTACACCTTC	CSATGTGNYGYTF
TRBV7-2	NA	once	TRBJ1-5	TGTGCCAGCAGCTTAGACAGGAATCAGCCCCAGCATTTT	CASSLDRNQPQHF
TRBV4-2	NA	NA	TRBJ1-1	TGTGCCAGCAACAAGACGGACCTAGCCACTGAAGCTTTCTTT	CASNKTDLATEAFF
TRBV4-2	TRBD1	NA	TRBJ1-2	TGTGCCAGCAGCCAAGCTGGGACAGATGGCTACACCTTC	CASSQAGTDGYTF
TRBV10-3	TRBD1	once	TRBJ2-2	TGTGCCATCAGCCCGGGACAGGGGGGCACCGGGGAGCTGTTTTTT	CAISPGQGGTGELFF
TRBV4-2	TRBD1	NA	TRBJ2-7	TGTGCCAGCAGCTTACAGGGGACCGAGCAGTACTTC	CASSLQGTEQYF
TRBV7-9	TRBD1	NA	TRBJ1-3	TGTGCCAGCAGCTTAATGGGACAGGGCGCTGGAAACACCATATATTTT	CASSLMGQGAGNTIYF
TRBV6-5	NA	NA	TRBJ2-7	TGTGCCAGCAGTTACTCCAAAGACTGGAACGAGCAGTACTTC	CASSYSKDWNEQYF
TRBV7-2	NA	NA	TRBJ2-2	TGTGCCAGCAGCTTAGTATCCGGGGAGCTGTTTTTT	CASSLVSGELFF
TRBV7-8	NA	NA	TRBJ2-2	TGTGCCAGCTGCCGGGACAGCGGGCGTGGGGAGCTGTTTTTT	CASCRDSGRGELFF
TRBV7-9	NA	once	TRBJ1-1	TGTGCCAGCAGCTTAGTTAGCAGTCACGATCTCTTT	CASSLVSSHDLF
TRBV19	TRBD1	NA	TRBJ1-1	TGTGCCAGTAGTACCAGACAGGGGGCGGAGAACACTGAAGCTTTCTTT	CASSTRQGAENTEAFF
TRBV30	NA	NA	TRBJ1-2	TGTGCCTGGAGTGTAGGGGATCGGGGCTACACCTTC	CAWSVGDRGYTF
TRBV7-9	TRBD1	NA	TRBJ1-2	TGTGCCAGCAGCTCCCGACAGGGTTATGGCTACACCTTC	CASSSRQGYGYTF
TRBV7-2	NA	NA	TRBJ1-2	TGTGCCAGCAGCTATAGGACAGATAATGGCTACACCTTC	CASSYRTDNGYTF
TRBV10-3	NA	NA	TRBJ1-1	TGTGCCATCAGTCCCCTAGACGGGAACACTGAAGCTTTCTTT	CAISPLDGNTEAFF
TRBV28	NA	few	TRBJ1-4	TGTGCCAGCAGTTTAGGGCAGGGATATAGGGAAAAACTGTTTTTT	CASSLGQGYREKLFF
TRBV4-1	NA	NA	TRBJ1-4	TGCGCCAGCAGCCCTTTATGGGAGGGACCCCCCCCATACAATGAAAAACTGTTTTTT	CASSPLWEGPPPYNEKLFF
TRBV6-5	NA	NA	TRBJ2-1	TGTGCCAGCAGTACCTTTGGCACGCAGTTCTTC	CASSTFGTQFF
TRBV5-1	NA	NA	TRBJ2-3	TGCGCCAGCAGCTTGGGCAGTCCAGATACGCAGTATTTT	CASSLGSPDTQYF
TRBV14	TRBD1	NA	TRBJ2-7	TGTGCCAGCAGCCCGCGGACAGGGCACATCTACGAGCAGTACTTC	CASSPRTGHIYEQYF
TRBV28	NA	NA	TRBJ2-7	TGTGCCAGCATTACCACCGGGACAAACTACGAGCAGTACTTC	CASITTGTNYEQYF